This T cell receptor beta chain was profiled in a study of T cell changes during pregnancy in multiple sclerosis. Looked up from germline, CDR1 is SGHRS and CDR2 is YFSETQ. The CDR3 has 14 residues. V lost 4 bases and J lost 1, with 11 bases in between. Measured with immunoSEQ multiplex PCR; TCRdb has only the in-frame clones, and not every one. Among tens of thousands of clones, more than 85% were seen once, and the ten largest hold roughly 0.45%. J is TRBJ1-1 and V is TRBV5-1; TRBD1 is a possible D gene (6 bases). Sample: CD4+ T cells from peripheral blood mononuclear cells, taken in the second trimester of pregnancy. This clonotype was obtained from a female donor with multiple sclerosis, enrolled in a pregnancy study. The CDR3 DNA reads TGCGCCAGCAGCCATGTACAGGGGAACACTGAAGCTTTCTTT. Its translation is CASSHVQGNTEAFF.